The rows below give T cell receptor beta chains drawn from one sample of a study of blood T cell repertoires in COVID-19. The method was immunoSEQ multiplex PCR; TCRdb's version includes in-frame clones alone and lacks a portion of them. The sample consists of about 300,000 clones, roughly nine tenths of them appearing once. Sequenced input: PBMCs or T cells enriched from blood (not recorded which). Receptors originate from a woman between 50 and 59 years old who had been exposed to COVID-19. Each CDR3 is given with its conserved first and last residue. Each record gives: clone size, V gene, D gene, J gene, CDR3 protein, CDR3 DNA. A D gene is named only where the DNA matches it firmly. Not all rows give a size; the values are once, few, many and, for expanded clones, a class.

>.|TRBV15|.|TRBJ1-2
CATHRGGLIDGYTF
TGTGCCACCCATCGGGGGGGGTTGATCGATGGCTACACCTTC
>.|TRBV4-2|.|TRBJ1-3
CASSQLTDYSGNTIYF
TGTGCCAGCAGCCAACTAACAGATTACTCTGGAAACACCATATATTTT
>.|TRBV19|.|TRBJ2-1
CASSITQGSLNEQFF
TGTGCCAGTAGTATAACACAGGGCTCCCTCAATGAGCAGTTCTTC
>once|TRBV6-5|TRBD1|TRBJ1-2
CASSSAGTGTYGYTF
TGTGCCAGCAGCTCAGCCGGGACAGGGACCTATGGCTACACCTTC
>.|TRBV3-1/TRBV3-2|TRBD1|TRBJ1-5
CASSQATGEQPQHF
TGTGCCAGCAGCCAAGCGACAGGGGAACAGCCCCAGCATTTT
>.|TRBV25-1|TRBD1|TRBJ1-1
CASGTVNTEAFF
TGTGCCAGCGGGACAGTGAACACTGAAGCTTTCTTT
>.|TRBV7-2|TRBD1|TRBJ2-7
CASSLVWTGNHEQYF
TGTGCCAGCAGCTTAGTTTGGACAGGGAATCACGAGCAGTACTTC
>.|TRBV5-5|TRBD1|TRBJ1-5
CASSLETGGVQPQHF
TGTGCCAGCAGCTTGGAAACAGGGGGCGTTCAGCCCCAGCATTTT
>.|TRBV28|.|TRBJ2-1
CASSSWTDSYNEQFF
TGTGCCAGCAGTTCCTGGACTGATTCCTACAATGAGCAGTTCTTC
>.|TRBV20-1|TRBD1|TRBJ1-1
CSASNSQGARFGTEAFF
TGCAGTGCTAGTAACTCCCAGGGGGCGCGGTTTGGCACTGAAGCTTTCTTT
>.|TRBV6-5|.|TRBJ1-1
CASRRAGTPEAFF
TGTGCCAGCCGCCGGGCGGGGACCCCTGAAGCTTTCTTT
>.|TRBV3-1/TRBV3-2|TRBD2|TRBJ2-2
CASSQVRLAGGPRLAGELFF
TGTGCCAGCAGCCAAGTTCGCCTAGCGGGGGGGCCTCGGTTAGCCGGGGAGCTGTTTTTT
>.|TRBV4-1|.|TRBJ2-4
CASSQDFVLTDLAKNIQYF
TGCGCCAGCAGCCAAGATTTTGTCTTGACAGACCTAGCCAAAAACATTCAGTACTTC
>.|TRBV19|.|TRBJ1-2
CASSIGIGDGYGYTF
TGTGCCAGTAGTATAGGAATTGGAGACGGGTATGGCTACACCTTC
>.|TRBV19|.|TRBJ1-5
CASSIEEGRNQPQHF
TGTGCCAGTAGTATAGAAGAGGGTCGCAATCAGCCCCAGCATTTT
>.|TRBV7-9|TRBD1|TRBJ1-6
CASSLSGTGRSPLHF
TGTGCCAGCAGCTTAAGCGGGACAGGGCGTTCACCCCTCCACTTT
>.|TRBV2|TRBD1|TRBJ1-6
CASSSDRSNSPLHF
TGTGCCAGCAGTTCGGACAGGAGCAATTCACCCCTCCACTTT
>few|TRBV5-1|.|TRBJ2-7
CASRPQVRDEQYF
TGCGCCAGCAGACCCCAGGTGAGGGACGAGCAGTACTTC
>.|TRBV7-2|TRBD1|TRBJ1-6
CASSFTGDKSPLHF
TGTGCCAGCAGCTTTACAGGGGACAAGTCTCCCCTCCACTTT
>.|TRBV9|TRBD2|TRBJ2-6
CASSVRGLAAHSGANVLTF
TGTGCCAGCAGCGTCCGCGGACTAGCGGCCCACTCTGGGGCCAACGTCCTGACTTTC
>.|TRBV10-3|.|TRBJ2-1
CAISESRQPYNEQFF
TGTGCCATCAGTGAGTCTAGACAGCCTTACAATGAGCAGTTCTTC
>.|TRBV23-1|TRBD2|TRBJ2-7
CASSQLGSGGARCEQYF
TGCGCCAGCAGTCAATTGGGTAGCGGGGGGGCTAGATGCGAGCAGTACTTC
>.|TRBV19|TRBD1|TRBJ2-2
CASRVEQGVSGELFF
TGTGCCAGTAGGGTTGAACAGGGGGTATCCGGGGAGCTGTTTTTT
>.|TRBV19|TRBD1|TRBJ1-1
CASSRGQGTEAFF
TGTGCCAGTAGTCGAGGACAGGGTACTGAAGCTTTCTTT
>.|TRBV5-1|.|TRBJ2-1
CASSSMGLLIDEQFF
TGCGCCAGCAGCTCTATGGGACTTCTGATTGATGAGCAGTTCTTC
>.|TRBV19|TRBD2|TRBJ2-1
CASEPRTSRGKYNEQFF
TGTGCCAGTGAGCCGCGGACTAGCAGGGGTAAATACAATGAGCAGTTCTTC
>.|TRBV6-1|.|TRBJ2-3
CASSETLLGSYTDTQYF
TGTGCCAGCAGTGAAACCCTACTCGGGTCCTACACAGATACGCAGTATTTT
>.|TRBV12-3/TRBV12-4|.|TRBJ1-2
CASSFWLNYGYTF
TGTGCCAGCAGTTTTTGGCTGAACTATGGCTACACCTTC
>.|TRBV9|TRBD1|TRBJ2-7
CASSVEVIRQGAYEQYF
TGTGCCAGCAGCGTAGAGGTGATTCGACAGGGGGCCTACGAGCAGTACTTC
>.|TRBV28|TRBD2|TRBJ2-5
CASYRQLAGPGETQYF
TGTGCCAGCTACCGCCAACTAGCGGGTCCAGGAGAGACCCAGTACTTC
>.|TRBV5-4|.|TRBJ2-7
CASSPHGAGYEQYF
TGTGCCAGCAGCCCCCATGGGGCCGGTTACGAGCAGTACTTC
>.|TRBV2|.|TRBJ2-5
CASSDPVERGYGETQYF
TGTGCCAGCAGTGACCCTGTGGAGAGAGGGTATGGAGAGACCCAGTACTTC
>.|TRBV7-9|.|TRBJ2-1
CASSPSRSSSYNEQFF
TGTGCCAGCAGTCCCTCGCGGTCGAGCTCCTACAATGAGCAGTTCTTC
>.|TRBV7-8|TRBD2|TRBJ2-1
CASSLALTSGGTRAYEQFF
TGTGCCAGCAGCTTAGCCCTCACTAGCGGGGGGACCCGTGCCTATGAGCAGTTCTTC
>.|TRBV15|.|TRBJ1-5
CATSRDRDQPQHF
TGTGCCACCAGCAGAGACCGAGATCAGCCCCAGCATTTT
>.|TRBV14|.|TRBJ1-1
CASSQVGGTEAFF
TGTGCCAGCAGCCAAGTCGGCGGGACTGAAGCTTTCTTT
>.|TRBV19|.|TRBJ1-5
CASMADSSSNQPQHF
TGTGCCAGTATGGCGGACAGTTCCTCCAATCAGCCCCAGCATTTT
>.|TRBV19|.|TRBJ1-5
CASSTLAQGRNQPQHF
TGTGCCAGTAGTACATTGGCACAGGGACGCAATCAGCCCCAGCATTTT
>.|TRBV10-3|TRBD1|TRBJ1-1
CAISEIQTGSNTEAFF
TGTGCCATCAGTGAAATTCAGACAGGGTCGAACACTGAAGCTTTCTTT
>.|TRBV4-1|TRBD1|TRBJ1-2
CASSQEGRGQGPYGYTF
TGCGCCAGCAGCCAAGAAGGAAGAGGACAGGGCCCCTATGGCTACACCTTC
>.|TRBV2|TRBD1|TRBJ1-6
CASNDRTGGVSPLHF
TGTGCCAGCAACGACAGAACAGGGGGCGTATCACCCCTCCACTTT
>.|TRBV28|.|TRBJ2-7
CASSLRRGQAYEQYF
TGTGCCAGCAGTTTACGGAGGGGGCAAGCCTACGAGCAGTACTTC
>.|TRBV11-3|.|TRBJ2-1
CASSLSGGRNEQFF
TGTGCCAGCAGCTTATCGGGGGGCCGGAATGAGCAGTTCTTC
>.|TRBV7-2|TRBD1|TRBJ1-6
CASSFPGQLINSPLHF
TGTGCCAGCAGCTTCCCGGGACAGCTAATTAATTCACCCCTCCACTTT
>.|TRBV4-1|.|TRBJ1-1
CASSQDRRGMNTEAFF
TGCGCCAGCAGCCAAGATCGTCGGGGGATGAACACTGAAGCTTTCTTT
>.|TRBV7-9|TRBD1|TRBJ1-1
CASSHDRATSNTEAFF
TGTGCCAGCAGCCATGACAGGGCGACTTCCAACACTGAAGCTTTCTTT
>few|TRBV2|TRBD1|TRBJ1-1
CASSEDRGVRTEAFF
TGTGCCAGCAGTGAAGACAGGGGGGTTAGAACTGAAGCTTTCTTT
>.|TRBV23-1|TRBD2|TRBJ2-7
CASRTGGTHEQYF
TGCGCCAGCAGAACGGGAGGGACCCACGAGCAGTACTTC
>once|TRBV5-1|TRBD1|TRBJ1-6
CATTPGQGNSPLHF
TGCGCCACTACGCCCGGACAGGGCAATTCACCCCTCCACTTT
>.|TRBV28|.|TRBJ1-1
CASSLRGVTEAFF
TGTGCCAGCAGTCTCCGGGGGGTAACTGAAGCTTTCTTT
>.|TRBV5-1|.|TRBJ1-2
CASTDRSTNYGYTF
TGCGCCAGCACTGACAGGTCAACTAACTATGGCTACACCTTC
>.|TRBV10-3|TRBD1|TRBJ2-2
CAIRKTGGDSTNGELFF
TGTGCCATCAGAAAGACAGGGGGCGATTCGACGAACGGGGAGCTGTTTTTT
>.|TRBV28|.|TRBJ1-5
CASSPSHGRHNQPQHF
TGTGCCAGCAGTCCTTCACACGGTCGACACAATCAGCCCCAGCATTTT
>once|TRBV7-2|TRBD2|TRBJ2-1
CASNDLRGGGNEQFF
TGTGCCAGCAACGATCTGCGGGGGGGAGGTAATGAGCAGTTCTTC
>.|TRBV28|TRBD1|TRBJ2-4
CASRDRGISAKNIQYF
TGTGCCAGCAGAGACAGGGGAATCAGTGCCAAAAACATTCAGTACTTC
>.|TRBV30|.|TRBJ1-1
CAWSFDRNTEAFF
TGTGCCTGGAGTTTTGACAGGAACACTGAAGCTTTCTTT
>.|TRBV28|.|TRBJ2-7
CASSRTGSGTYEQYF
TGTGCCAGCAGTCGGACGGGATCGGGCACCTACGAGCAGTACTTC
>few|TRBV5-6|.|TRBJ1-1
CASSLIGRNEAFF
TGTGCCAGCAGCTTGATAGGGAGGAATGAAGCTTTCTTT
>few|TRBV7-2|TRBD1|TRBJ1-2
CASSLGGQGRLYTF
TGTGCCAGCAGCTTAGGGGGACAGGGGAGGTTGTACACCTTC
>.|TRBV28|TRBD1|TRBJ1-2
CASILNAGGNYGYTF
TGTGCCAGCATCCTGAACGCAGGGGGCAACTATGGCTACACCTTC